This TCR beta chain was recovered during a study of blood T cells in healthy people across ages. PCR was performed a second time for about 7 to 12 cycles using a sample-barcoded 5' primer and a J-beta primer mix. One entry per CDR3 protein results from TCRdb running MiXCR on the 5' RACE reads. The table records roughly 680,000 distinct CDR3 sequences, around 45% of them present only once. Study-level points and caveats: Researchers judged that diversity estimates from one million T cells fell short of true values. PBMCs were not sorted, which prevented a conclusive comparison of naive versus antigen-experienced cells.

Regarding this clonotype: The antigen remains unidentified.

V lost 5 bases to trimming and J lost 7 bases, with 30 bases between them. This CDR3 has 18 residues. The chain carries TRBV12-3 or TRBV12-4 and TRBJ2-7, with D maybe TRBD1 (6 bases). The receptor was isolated from a woman aged 55-70 years in good health. Sequenced input: blood. Here the CDR3 DNA reads TGTGCCAGCAGTCCTTTTCGTCGCAGGGGCTACAACTACAATGAGCAGTACTTC. Its translation: CASSPFRRRGYNYNEQYF.